A few counts support the clone carrying this TCR beta chain. What it recognizes is unknown. TCRdb reanalysed the 5' RACE reads using MiXCR and keeps one entry per CDR3 protein. The sample lists about 240,000 distinct CDR3 sequences; about 10% were seen once. The data were taken from a study of identical twins. Germline CDR1 reads DFQATT; CDR2 reads SNEGSKA (reference sequence). This CDR3 has 13 amino acids. The ends lost 1 base at V and 3 bases at J; junction bases unmatched: 1. General study results and limits: Within beta out-of-frame sequences, the excess sharing observed between twins was weaker.

This TCR derives from a man aged 45-65 years in good health. This chain links TRBV20-1 with TRBJ1-1, with 8 nucleotides matching TRBD1. The sequenced sample was memory T cells sorted from blood. The CDR3 region has the DNA TGCAGTGCTAGAGGGACAGGGTACACTGAAGCTTTCTTT. Protein sequence: CSARGTGYTEAFF.